This TCR beta chain was sequenced for a study of the immune and genomic landscape of osteosarcoma. General study points: Clonality was higher in immune-hot C3 than cold C1, yet still low.

Germline V lookup: CDR1 SGHRS, CDR2 YFSETQ. This CDR3 comprises 16 residues. J lost 2 bases, V lost 1 base, and 6 bases had no gene match. Osteosarcoma specimens were post-treatment primary, local recurrence and metastasis tumors from poor-prognosis patients. To note about this clone: What it binds is unknown.

TCRdb's table, derived via immunoSEQ multiplex PCR, lists solely in-frame clones and lacks some. This table holds 10,000 or so clones, over 55% found once. The sequencing sample was made of osteosarcoma tumor tissue from the lung. This TCR derives from a human donor with osteosarcoma. The J gene is TRBJ2-7, the V gene TRBV5-1, with 10 bases lining up with TRBD2. CDR3 nucleotides: TGCGCCAGCAGCTTGACCCCGCTAGCGGGAGCCTACGAGCAGTACTTC. This sequence encodes CASSLTPLAGAYEQYF. The complete variable domain, with remaining parts taken from reference TRBV5-1 and TRBJ2-7, reads KAGVTQTPRYLIKTRGQQVTLSCSPISGHRSVSWYQQTPGQGLQFLFEYFSETQRNKGNFPGRFSGRQFSNSRSEMNVSTLELGDSALYLCASSLTPLAGAYEQYFGPGTRLTVT.